The 3 T cell receptor beta chains presented below share a single source sample, sequenced in a study of blood T cell repertoires in COVID-19. The assay was immunoSEQ multiplex PCR, and TCRdb's table has in-frame clones only and misses some. The sample includes 40,000 or so clones, 75% to 90% of them seen just once. What was sequenced was peripheral blood. The receptors derive from a man aged 25-45 years with active or convalescent COVID-19.

The chain is built from TRBV2 and TRBJ2-2; TRBD1 matches 8 bases. Losses at the gene ends were 8 bases for V and 6 bases for J; bases not matched to a gene: 8. Germline lookup yields CDR1 SNHLY and CDR2 FYNNEI. This CDR3 is built from 14 residues. The CDR3 bases are TGTGCCAGCGGGCGACAGGGGTCGTCCGGGGAGCTGTTTTTT. It specifies CASGRQGSSGELFF.

Written as DNA, the CDR3 is TGTGCCAGTACCTTAGCTCTTGAAGCTTTCTTT. Translated: CASTLALEAFF. The chain combines TRBV19 with TRBJ1-1; D ambiguous. The CDR3 extends over 11 amino acids. V was pared by 7 bases and J by 7 bases, with 10 bases between. Germline assignment: CDR1 LNHDA and CDR2 SQIVND (reference sequence).

The count of this clone is one. The V gene is TRBV19, the J gene TRBJ2-1, with D maybe TRBD2 (6 bases). CDR1 and CDR2 (germline): LNHDA, SQIVND (reference sequence). The V end lost 6 bases, the J end lost 1 base, and 10 bases lay between the germline ends. The CDR3 is 14 residues long. CDR3 coding DNA: TGTGCCAGTAGCGGGACTGTGTCCTACAATGAGCAGTTCTTC. The encoded protein is CASSGTVSYNEQFF.